These 13 T cell receptor beta chains were all obtained from the same sample, sequenced in a study of regulatory T cells in long-lasting Graves disease. Time point specified: persistent/refractory GD, antithyroid drugs over 5 years with positive TRAb. Isolated PBMC RNA provided the starting material for the TCR library. Libraries of TCR beta came from iRepertoire HTBI primers plus Arm-PCR of CDR3 regions. TCRdb passed the multiplex PCR reads through MiXCR, listing each CDR3 protein once. The table includes roughly 450,000 distinct CDR3 sequences, roughly a quarter detected once. The sequenced sample was peripheral blood mononuclear cells (PBMCs), obtained when the disease was refractory, from a patient treated with antithyroid drugs. These receptors all come from a female donor with Graves disease.

This chain connects TRBV29-1 to TRBJ2-5; no firm D call. Between the trimmed V and J ends, which lost 6 bases and 6 bases, there was a span of 8 bases. The CDR3 consists of 10 residues. Germline V gives CDR1 SQVTM, CDR2 ANQGSEA. This CDR3 reads CSVRSQTQYF. CDR3 sequence (DNA): TGCAGCGTCCGAAGTCAGACCCAGTACTTC.

This clonotype was seen ten or more times. The chain joins TRBV6-5 to TRBJ2-7; D not resolved. The CDR3 has 13 residues. Germline V CDR1 and CDR2: MNHEY, SVGAGI. V lost 2 bases to trimming and J lost 6 bases, with 11 bases between them. The CDR3 spells CASSYQAPSEQYF. The DNA for the CDR3 is TGTGCCAGCAGTTACCAAGCCCCAAGCGAGCAGTACTTC.

This clonotype was counted ten times or more. This chain joins TRBV6-2 or TRBV6-3 and TRBJ1-5; D gene uncertain. The V end was cut by 8 bases, the J end by 0 bases, with 2 bases between. Germline V gene data show CDR1 as MNHEY and CDR2 as SVGEGT. CDR3 length: 11 amino acids. CDR3 sequence reads: CASDSNQPQHF. In DNA form, the CDR3 reads TGTGCCAGCGATAGCAATCAGCCCCAGCATTTT.

The rearrangement joins TRBV5-1 to TRBJ2-7; D is tentatively TRBD1 or TRBD2 (5 bases each). The CDR3 has 15 amino acids. CDR1 is SGHRS and CDR2 is YFSETQ in the germline V gene. V gave up 0 bases and J gave up 2 bases, with 12 bases separating them. CDR3 DNA: TGCGCCAGCAGCTTGGAGAGGGGAAGCCCCTACGAGCAGTACTTC. Its translation is CASSLERGSPYEQYF.

The J gene is TRBJ1-5, the V gene TRBV18; D not certain. The CDR3 has 14 amino acids. Per germline, CDR1 KGHSH and CDR2 LQKENI. Between the trimmed V and J ends, which lost 6 bases and 2 bases, there was a span of 11 bases. CDR3 nucleotides: TGTGCCAGCTCGCGTGATGATGGCAATCAGCCCCAGCATTTT. Its translation: CASSRDDGNQPQHF.

In this sample, this clonotype turned up a few times. The rearrangement joins TRBV15 to TRBJ1-2, with TRBD1 identical over 7 bases. The length of the CDR3 is 13 residues. The germline gives CDR1 LNHNV, CDR2 YYDKDF (reference sequence). With V trimmed by 6 bases and J by 3 bases, 4 bases remained unmatched. The CDR3 nucleotides read TGTGCCACCAGTACAGGGGACGACTATGGCTACACCTTC. Its translation is CATSTGDDYGYTF.

This clonotype was observed a handful of times. The chain combines TRBV6-1 with TRBJ1-5; tentative D call: TRBD1 (5 bases). The CDR3 spans 13 residues. The V gene lost 2 bases and the J gene lost 8 bases, with 10 bases spanning the gap. Germline CDR1 and CDR2: MNHNS and SASEGT. This CDR3 reads CASSESWTKPQHF. In DNA form, the CDR3 reads TGTGCCAGCAGTGAATCCTGGACAAAGCCCCAGCATTTT.

As regards this clonotype: A far more abundant clone sits one base away, making this likely a read error. This chain links TRBV6-2 or TRBV6-3 with TRBJ2-7; TRBD1 matches 7 bases. Germline V gene lookup returns CDR1 MNHEY and CDR2 SVGEGT. The CDR3 runs to 15 residues. The CDR3 reads CAGSEETGSSYEQYF. CDR3 nucleotides: TGTGCCGGCAGTGAAGAGACAGGGAGCTCCTACGAGCAGTACTTC.

This clonotype was counted once. The chain carries TRBV20-1 and TRBJ2-2; no firm D call. The V and J ends lost 4 bases and 1 base respectively, with 4 bases between them. Germline values: CDR1 DFQATT, CDR2 SNEGSKA (reference sequence). This CDR3 has 12 residues. The CDR3 region is CSATRNTGELFF. Written as DNA, the CDR3 is TGCAGTGCTACCCGGAACACCGGGGAGCTGTTTTTT.

V gene TRBV20-1 combines with J gene TRBJ2-1; TRBD1 agrees at 9 bases. There are 13 residues in the CDR3. The germline V gene encodes CDR1 DFQATT and CDR2 SNEGSKA (reference sequence). V gave up 6 bases and J gave up 9 bases; unmatched junction bases: 9. The CDR3 nucleotides read TGCAGTGCAACCGGGGACAGGGATATTGAGCAGTTCTTC. Translating it yields CSATGDRDIEQFF.

V gene TRBV5-1 combines with J gene TRBJ2-3; D unclear. Germline CDR1 and CDR2: SGHRS and YFSETQ. The CDR3 is 16 residues long. Between the trimmed V and J ends, which lost 0 bases and 0 bases, there was a span of 11 bases. This chain's CDR3 is CASSLASGPSTDTQYF. In DNA, the CDR3 is TGCGCCAGCAGCTTGGCGTCCGGTCCTAGCACAGATACGCAGTATTTT.

This clonotype was found many times. The V and J genes are TRBV20-1 and TRBJ2-4; possibly TRBD2 for D (6 bases). V lost 3 bases and J lost 7, with 22 bases in between. This CDR3 has 16 residues. CDR1 DFQATT and CDR2 SNEGSKA come from the germline V gene (reference sequence). DNA of the CDR3: TGCAGTGCTAGTGGATTCAGCGGGCGCGACGGTAACATTCAGTACTTC. It codes for CSASGFSGRDGNIQYF.

This clonotype has just a few counts. The chain combines TRBV3-1 with TRBJ1-1, with 7 bases that match TRBD1. Losses at the gene ends were 4 bases for V and 7 bases for J; bases not matched to a gene: 6. Looked up from germline, CDR1 is LGHDT and CDR2 is YNNKEL (reference sequence). CDR3 length: 13 residues. The CDR3, as DNA: TGTGCCAGCAGCCTATATGGACAGGATGAAGCTTTCTTT. This codes for CASSLYGQDEAFF.